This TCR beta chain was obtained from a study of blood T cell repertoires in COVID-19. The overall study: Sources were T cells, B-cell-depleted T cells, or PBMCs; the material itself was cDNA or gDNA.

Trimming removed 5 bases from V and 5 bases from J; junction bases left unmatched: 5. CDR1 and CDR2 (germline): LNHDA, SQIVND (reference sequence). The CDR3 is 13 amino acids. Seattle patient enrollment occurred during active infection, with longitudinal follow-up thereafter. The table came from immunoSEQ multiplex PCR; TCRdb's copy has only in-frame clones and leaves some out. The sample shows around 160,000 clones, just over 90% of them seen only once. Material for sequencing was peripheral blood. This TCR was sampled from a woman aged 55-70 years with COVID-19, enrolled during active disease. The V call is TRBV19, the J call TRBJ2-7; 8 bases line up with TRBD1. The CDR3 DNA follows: TGTGCCAGTAGTTGGGCAGGGGGCAACGAGCAGTACTTC. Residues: CASSWAGGNEQYF.